This T cell receptor (beta chain) was recovered during a study of T cells after yellow fever vaccination. The ends were cut back, 7 bases at V and 0 bases at J, with 11 bases in the middle. Germline CDR1 and CDR2: PRHDT and FYEKMQ (reference sequence). The CDR3 has 14 amino acids. Via MiXCR, TCRdb re-called the 5' RACE reads, giving one row per CDR3 protein. The repertoire consists of 300,000 or so distinct CDR3 sequences, with 13% occurring once and the leading ten covering approximately 0.49%. This specimen consisted of CD4+ T cells sorted from PBMCs, obtained 45 days after the yellow fever booster vaccination. The rearrangement links TRBV13 to TRBJ2-3, with D uncertain. The clonotype originates from a young man who received the YFV17D yellow fever vaccine. CDR3 protein: CASTLGPSTDTQYF. The CDR3 nucleotides are TGTGCCAGCACCCTGGGCCCGAGCACAGATACGCAGTATTTT.